This entry describes one T cell receptor (beta chain). The authors made TCR cDNA by 5'RACE template switching, adding a universal primer site and UMIs. TCRdb recomputed calls from the 5' RACE reads with MiXCR, one row per CDR3 protein. Of about 85,000 distinct CDR3 sequences listed, 13% are singletons. Germline CDR1 SGHTA, CDR2 FQGNSA. V lost 5 bases to trimming and J lost 1 base, with 6 bases between them. This CDR3 has 13 residues. The data originate from a study of T cells after yellow fever vaccination. Looking at the study overall: Fractions low in cell number were prepared with SMART-Seq v4 Ultra Low Input. Regarding the study as a whole: Though it reached lower strength, the secondary response hit its peak faster, day 5 versus 15. Most clones from primary vaccination resurfaced after the booster (under 97% CD4, around 89% CD8).

This chain uses TRBV7-2 with TRBJ1-5; D ambiguous. This receptor was obtained from a man aged 18-30 years who received the YFV17D yellow fever vaccine. The sample here was CD8+ T cells not binding an NS4B(214-222) dextramer, sorted from PBMCs, taken 21 days after the first yellow fever vaccination. The CDR3 loop reads CASSPWSNQPQHF. CDR3 coding DNA: TGTGCCAGCAGCCCCTGGAGCAATCAGCCCCAGCATTTT.